These 27 T cell receptor beta chains originate from one sample sequenced in a study of regulatory dendritic cells for organ transplantation. Clones were sequenced by immunoSEQ multiplex PCR, and TCRdb holds only the in-frame ones, with some missing. This table holds roughly 20,000 clones, under 80% found once. Sorted subsets were CFSE-labeled and cultured four to six days with allogeneic dendritic cells. The antigens these receptors bind are not known. Sequencing was performed on memory CD4+ T cells from blood cultured with regulatory dendritic cells. Subset defined: CD45RO+ memory T cells. The receptor source for this set is a human donor in good health.

This clone is termed medium-sized (0.01 to 0.1%). Different DNA sequences within this sample yield the same CDR3. The rearrangement uses TRBV10-3 and TRBJ2-7, with TRBD1 matching 7 bases. J gave up 2 bases and V 6 bases, and 1 base lay outside the gene matches. Germline-derived CDR1 and CDR2 are ENHRY and SYGVKD. The CDR3 loop spans 12 amino acids. The DNA of the CDR3 is TGTGCCATCAGAGGGACAGCCTACGAGCAGTACTTC. Amino acid sequence: CAIRGTAYEQYF.

The chain links TRBV30 to TRBJ2-1, with 13 bases identical to TRBD2. This CDR3 spans 15 amino acids. The germline V gene encodes CDR1 GTSNPN and CDR2 SVGIG (reference sequence). V dropped 3 bases and J dropped 7; count of bases not matched to a gene: 6. CDR3 loop: CAWSILAGGPNEQFF. The DNA of the CDR3 is TGTGCCTGGAGCATACTAGCGGGGGGGCCGAATGAGCAGTTCTTC.

The rearrangement links TRBV19 to TRBJ1-2; unclear D gene. The V and J ends lost 4 bases and 2 bases respectively, with 8 bases between them. Germline values: CDR1 LNHDA, CDR2 SQIVND (reference sequence). The CDR3 sequence is 13 residues long. The CDR3 DNA reads TGTGCCAGTAGTACTGGCAGGAACTATGGCTACACCTTC. This encodes CASSTGRNYGYTF.

The gene calls are TRBV2 and TRBJ1-4; D gene ambiguous. This CDR3 has 12 residues. The V gene's germline CDR1 is SNHLY and CDR2 FYNNEI. Between the trimmed V and J ends, which lost 8 bases and 4 bases, there was a span of 8 bases. Here the CDR3 DNA reads TGTGCCAGCGGCGGGGTTAATGAAAAACTGTTTTTT. Translating it yields CASGGVNEKLFF.

The rearrangement joins TRBV6-5 to TRBJ2-1; a weak D match, TRBD2 (5 bases). Trimming left V 5 bases short and J 6 bases short, with 14 bases between. This CDR3 is 14 amino acids long. CDR1 is MNHEY and CDR2 is SVGAGI in the germline V gene. Here the CDR3 reads CASSQDFGLNEQFF. Written as DNA, the CDR3 is TGTGCCAGCAGTCAGGACTTCGGTCTCAATGAGCAGTTCTTC.

J is TRBJ2-3 and V is TRBV6-5, with 7 bases aligning to TRBD2. After removal of 7 bases from V and 8 bases from J, the junction contained 9 bases not matched to a gene. CDR1 and CDR2 from the germline V gene are MNHEY and SVGAGI. The CDR3 has 13 amino acids. The CDR3: CASTTFGEGTQYF. The CDR3 nucleotides read TGTGCCAGCACCACCTTTGGGGAGGGTACGCAGTATTTT.

This clone was counted only a few times. The chain links TRBV15 to TRBJ2-2; 11 bases map to TRBD1. The V gene end was trimmed by 0 bases and the J gene end by 7 bases; junction bases not matched to a gene: 7. Germline V gene lookup returns CDR1 LNHNV and CDR2 YYDKDF (reference sequence). The CDR3 spans 17 residues. The CDR3 sequence is CATSRDYRTGGSGELFF. The CDR3 coding sequence is TGTGCCACCAGCAGAGACTATAGGACAGGGGGCAGCGGGGAGCTGTTTTTT.

The gene calls are TRBV10-3 and TRBJ2-7; 9 nucleotides line up with TRBD1. This CDR3 is built from 15 residues. After removal of 5 bases from V and 0 bases from J, the junction contained 5 bases not matched to a gene. The germline V gene has CDR1 ENHRY and CDR2 SYGVKD. DNA for the CDR3: TGTGCCATCAGTCATCCGGGACAGGGCTCCTACGAGCAGTACTTC. It translates to CAISHPGQGSYEQYF.

The sample holds a few counts of this clone. This chain joins TRBV28 and TRBJ2-3, with unresolved D. There are 12 residues in the CDR3. Trimming shortened V by 6 bases and J by 5 bases, and 9 bases separated the two germline ends. The V gene's germline CDR1 is MDHEN and CDR2 SYDVKM. CDR3 DNA: TGTGCCAGCAGCCCCAGACGAGATACGCAGTATTTT. Residues: CASSPRRDTQYF.

The CDR3 loop reads CASTLMTNTEAFF. CDR3 nucleotides: TGTGCCAGCACCCTGATGACGAACACTGAAGCTTTCTTT. This chain links TRBV6-5 with TRBJ1-1, with D uncertain. Trimming cost V 7 bases and J 1 base, with 10 bases left between them. The CDR3 is 13 amino acids. The germline V gene has CDR1 MNHEY and CDR2 SVGAGI.

V gene TRBV15 combines with J gene TRBJ2-3, with TRBD1 matching 8 bases. Germline assignment: CDR1 LNHNV and CDR2 YYDKDF (reference sequence). The length of the CDR3 is 15 residues. Trimming at V came to 11 bases and at J to 3 bases, leaving 13 bases not matched to a gene. The CDR3 bases are TGTGCCGTCGGCAGGGGGCGAAGAGAAACAGATACGCAGTATTTT. Translated: CAVGRGRRETDTQYF.

This clone appeared a few times. The CDR3 DNA is TGTGCCAGCAGGAGCTCTGGAAACACCATATATTTT. This encodes CASRSSGNTIYF. J is TRBJ1-3 and V is TRBV6-5; D gene uncertain. This CDR3 contains 12 residues. V gave up 6 bases and J gave up 0 bases, with 3 bases separating them. Germline V gene lookup returns CDR1 MNHEY and CDR2 SVGAGI.

The rearrangement links TRBV7-2 to TRBJ2-3, with D uncertain. The CDR3 consists of 14 residues. V dropped 1 base and J dropped 2 bases, with 7 bases sitting between them. Germline-derived CDR1 and CDR2 are SGHTA and FQGNSA. CDR3 in DNA: TGTGCCAGCAGCTTAGATAGAAACACAGATACGCAGTATTTT. Translating it yields CASSLDRNTDTQYF.

V gene TRBV6-4 combines with J gene TRBJ2-3; 7 bases fit TRBD2. This CDR3 contains 15 residues. After removal of 8 bases from V and 2 bases from J, the junction contained 10 bases not matched to a gene. Per germline, CDR1 MRHNA and CDR2 SNTAGT. The CDR3 DNA reads as TGTGCCAGCGCGGAACGAAGCGGGACCACAGATACGCAGTATTTT. Protein sequence: CASAERSGTTDTQYF.

The CDR3 protein is CASSTPGGLTYEQYF. CDR3 nucleotides: TGTGCCAGCAGCACCCCGGGGGGTCTAACCTACGAGCAGTACTTC. The chain couples TRBV9 to TRBJ2-7, with TRBD2 matching 7 bases. This CDR3 spans 15 amino acids. Germline V CDR1 and CDR2: SGDLS, YYNGEE. After removal of 4 bases from V and 2 bases from J, the junction contained 9 bases not matched to a gene.

This chain uses TRBV7-6 with TRBJ2-7; TRBD2 might be the D (5 bases). The V gene's germline CDR1 is SGHVS and CDR2 FNYEAQ. The V and J ends lost 1 base and 4 bases respectively, with 5 bases between them. This CDR3 has 12 residues. CDR3: CASSLGRYEQYF. CDR3 nucleotide sequence: TGTGCCAGCAGCTTAGGGAGGTACGAGCAGTACTTC.

This chain uses TRBV5-3 with TRBJ2-1; D is possibly TRBD1 (6 bases). TRBV5-3 is an ORF; its function is uncertain. CDR3 size: 16 residues. Trimming removed 4 bases at V and 8 bases at J, with 22 bases between. The CDR3 is CARSPRGATLGDEQFF. The CDR3 bases are TGTGCCAGAAGCCCCAGGGGCGCAACCCTGGGGGATGAGCAGTTCTTC.

This chain joins TRBV7-9 and TRBJ1-1; no definite D call. The germline V gene has CDR1 SEHNR and CDR2 FQNEAQ (reference sequence). The CDR3 is 14 amino acids. V was pared by 1 base and J by 0 bases, with 6 bases between. The CDR3 spells CASSLDQVNTEAFF. Written as DNA, the CDR3 is TGTGCCAGCAGCTTAGATCAGGTGAACACTGAAGCTTTCTTT.

The rearrangement links TRBV19 to TRBJ2-2; D gene unclear. With 5 bases removed from V and 6 bases from J, the gap between germline ends came to 13 bases. The CDR3 length is 14 residues. CDR1 is LNHDA, CDR2 SQIVND, per germline (reference sequence). The CDR3 spells CASSLAIGPGELFF. The CDR3, as DNA: TGTGCCAGTAGTTTAGCAATCGGGCCCGGGGAGCTGTTTTTT.

The rearrangement joins TRBV7-6 to TRBJ2-2; 7 positions agree with TRBD2. The CDR3 is 17 residues long. The germline CDR1 and CDR2 sequences are SGHVS and FNYEAQ. Losses at the gene ends were 1 base for V and 1 base for J; bases not matched to a gene: 6. The CDR3 spells CASSLGSAGMNTGELFF. As DNA, the CDR3 is TGTGCCAGCAGCTTAGGTTCAGCGGGGATGAACACCGGGGAGCTGTTTTTT.

This clone was seen only once. This rearrangement joins TRBV4-3 to TRBJ2-1; D call uncertain. The CDR3 contains 13 residues. V dropped 4 bases and J dropped 7 bases, with 11 bases sitting between them. The germline V gene encodes CDR1 LGHNA and CDR2 YSLEER. CDR3 amino acids: CASSLALGNEQFF. CDR3 DNA sequence: TGCGCCAGCAGCCTCGCCTTGGGAAATGAGCAGTTCTTC.

This sequence joins TRBV19 and TRBJ2-7; D remains unclear. The CDR3 is 14 residues long. From germline, CDR1 is LNHDA and CDR2 SQIVND (reference sequence). The V end was cut by 3 bases, the J end by 1 base, with 10 bases between. The CDR3 DNA is TGTGCCAGTAGTATGGGCCGCCAATCCTACGAGCAGTACTTC. It encodes CASSMGRQSYEQYF.

J is TRBJ2-1 and V is TRBV15; the match to TRBD2 covers 10 bases. This CDR3 spans 15 amino acids. V lost 5 bases, J lost 7 bases, and 8 bases stayed unmatched. Looked up from germline, CDR1 is LNHNV and CDR2 is YYDKDF (reference sequence). The CDR3 nucleotides read TGTGCCACCAGCGTAAGCGGGGGGGCGCGGAATGAGCAGTTCTTC. As protein: CATSVSGGARNEQFF.

The CDR3 loop is CASTQGHRIYEQYF. CDR3 nucleotides: TGTGCCAGCACCCAAGGGCATAGGATCTACGAGCAGTACTTC. The chain employs TRBV6-1 and TRBJ2-7; no firm D call. V dropped 7 bases and J dropped 3 bases, with 16 bases sitting between them. The CDR3 runs 14 residues. The germline V gene has CDR1 MNHNS and CDR2 SASEGT.

DNA of the CDR3: TGCAGCGTTGCAGGGGGCCAAAACATTCAGTACTTC. Translated: CSVAGGQNIQYF. The chain links TRBV29-1 to TRBJ2-4; 8 bases map to TRBD1. Per the germline V gene, CDR1 is SQVTM and CDR2 is ANQGSEA. CDR3 length: 12 amino acids. V trimming: 4 bases; J trimming: 5 bases; junction bases outside the gene matches: 1.

The V call is TRBV2, the J call TRBJ1-1; no clear D gene. The V end lost 4 bases, the J end lost 0 bases, and 9 bases lay between the germline ends. CDR3 length: 14 residues. Germline loops: CDR1 SNHLY, CDR2 FYNNEI. This CDR3 reads CASSAHPLNTEAFF. The CDR3 region has the DNA TGTGCCAGCAGTGCTCACCCTCTGAACACTGAAGCTTTCTTT.

This chain links TRBV5-1 with TRBJ2-5; perhaps TRBD2 as D (5 bases). CDR1 SGHRS and CDR2 YFSETQ come from the germline V gene. V lost 0 bases and J lost 5, with 8 bases in between. The CDR3 length is 13 residues. In DNA form, the CDR3 reads TGCGCCAGCAGCTTGGGTCCGGGGGAGACCCAGTACTTC. Translated, it gives CASSLGPGETQYF.